Following are 27 T cell receptor beta chains from one sample sequenced in a study of OX40 agonist ivuxolimab in advanced cancers. TCRdb keeps only in-frame clones here, not all; method: immunoSEQ multiplex PCR. The sample includes some 21,000 clones, about 83% of them seen just once. The sample here was CD4+ or CD8+ T cells sorted from blood, taken in a trial of the OX40 agonist ivuxolimab. Receptors were obtained from an adult with an advanced solid tumor such as melanoma, head and neck, liver or kidney cancer.

The chain combines TRBV7-6 with TRBJ1-1; D remains ambiguous. Trimming took off 8 bases at V and 0 bases at J, with 13 bases between the two ends. The CDR3 spans 14 residues. CDR1 and CDR2 from the germline V gene are SGHVS and FNYEAQ. DNA of the CDR3: TGTGCCAGCGCCGAGAGAGGGTTGAACACTGAAGCTTTCTTT. It yields the protein CASAERGLNTEAFF.

This chain links TRBV6-4 with TRBJ2-3, with no clear D. This CDR3 spans 15 amino acids. The ends were cut back, 7 bases at V and 2 bases at J, with 16 bases in the middle. Germline values: CDR1 MRHNA, CDR2 SNTAGT. The CDR3 region is CASTIGSPVTDTQYF. DNA for the CDR3: TGTGCCAGCACCATTGGTTCTCCGGTCACAGATACGCAGTATTTT.

This chain connects TRBV9 to TRBJ1-2; no clear D gene. Germline V gene data show CDR1 as SGDLS and CDR2 as YYNGEE. V lost 3 bases, J lost 4 bases, and 13 bases lay in between. This CDR3 has 14 amino acids. CDR3 sequence reads: CASSADGPLYGYTF. The CDR3 DNA follows: TGTGCCAGCAGCGCCGACGGACCGCTCTATGGCTACACCTTC.

J is TRBJ2-2 and V is TRBV27, with 7 bases that match TRBD1. Germline V CDR1 and CDR2: MNHEY, SMNVEV (reference sequence). This CDR3 is built from 16 residues. J was trimmed by 3 bases and V by 1 base; bases with no gene match: 5. In DNA form, the CDR3 reads TGTGCCAGCAGTTTATGGGGACAGCTCGACACCGGGGAGCTGTTTTTT. It codes for CASSLWGQLDTGELFF.

V gene TRBV13 combines with J gene TRBJ1-2, with 7 bases matching TRBD1. With V trimmed by 2 bases and J by 6 bases, 6 bases remained unmatched. CDR1 is PRHDT and CDR2 is FYEKMQ in the germline V gene (reference sequence). The CDR3 is made up of 14 amino acids. This CDR3 reads CASSLRGTVNGYTF. The DNA of the CDR3 is TGTGCCAGCAGCTTAAGGGGGACAGTTAATGGCTACACCTTC. Full variable domain (missing parts from reference TRBV13 and TRBJ1-2): AAGVIQSPRHLIKEKRETATLKCYPIPRHDTVYWYQQGPGQDPQFLISFYEKMQSDKGSIPDRFSAQQFSDYHSELNMSSLELGDSALYFCASSLRGTVNGYTFGSGTRLTVV.

This rearrangement joins TRBV27 to TRBJ2-5; the D gene is possibly TRBD1 (5 bases). Germline V gene sequence: CDR1 MNHEY, CDR2 SMNVEV (reference sequence). The CDR3 length is 14 residues. Trimming took off 3 bases at V and 2 bases at J, with 10 bases between the two ends. The DNA of the CDR3 is TGTGCCAGCAGTTTGACAGACCTACAAGAGACCCAGTACTTC. Its protein product is CASSLTDLQETQYF.

Written as DNA, the CDR3 is TGTGCCAGCAGTGAGACAGGGTCGAGCTATGGCTACACCTTC. Translating it yields CASSETGSSYGYTF. The gene calls are TRBV6-1 and TRBJ1-2, with 7 bases fitting TRBD1. V lost 3 bases and J lost 4; bases outside the gene matches: 5. Germline V CDR1 and CDR2: MNHNS, SASEGT. CDR3 length: 14 amino acids.

The chain joins TRBV5-4 to TRBJ2-7; 7 bases map to TRBD2. The ends lost 3 bases at V and 0 bases at J; junction bases unmatched: 12. Germline V gene data show CDR1 as SGHNT and CDR2 as YYREEE (reference sequence). This CDR3 is 17 amino acids long. CDR3 sequence reads: CASSWESGGESSYEQYF. The CDR3 DNA reads as TGTGCCAGCAGCTGGGAAAGTGGGGGGGAGAGCTCCTACGAGCAGTACTTC.

As to this clone: This is likely a read error, given that the CDR3 carries no conserved phenylalanine or tryptophan at its end. The chain has TRBV6-6 and TRBJ1-6; D is ambiguous. CDR3 length equals 13 residues. The V gene's germline CDR1 is MNHNY and CDR2 SVGAGI (reference sequence). V lost 5 bases to trimming and J lost 0 bases, with 2 bases between them. The CDR3 DNA reads as TGTGCCAGCAGTCTCTCCTATAATTCACCCCTCCACCTT. As protein: CASSLSYNSPLHL.

V usage is TRBV18 and J usage is TRBJ2-7, with D maybe TRBD1 (5 bases). Germline-derived CDR1 and CDR2 are KGHSH and LQKENI. The CDR3 extends over 13 amino acids. Trimming stripped 2 bases from V and 3 bases from J, with 8 bases between. The CDR3 DNA sequence: TGTGCCAGCTCACCAAGCCAGGGCTACGAGCAGTACTTC. It is translated as CASSPSQGYEQYF.

CDR3 amino acids: CASSFRDSLTEKLFF. In DNA form, the CDR3 reads TGCGCCAGCAGTTTCCGGGACAGCTTAACCGAAAAACTGTTTTTT. V is TRBV5-1 and J is TRBJ1-4, with TRBD1 matching 7 bases. Germline V lookup: CDR1 SGHRS, CDR2 YFSETQ. This CDR3 region has 15 residues. V gave up 5 bases and J gave up 8 bases; unmatched junction bases: 12.

The chain carries TRBV6-5 and TRBJ2-2; D is ambiguous. This CDR3 is 12 amino acids long. With 2 bases removed from V and 7 bases from J, the gap between germline ends came to 5 bases. Germline-derived CDR1 and CDR2 are MNHEY and SVGAGI. For the CDR3, the DNA is TGTGCCAGCAGTTACGACGGCGGGGAGCTGTTTTTT. Translated, it gives CASSYDGGELFF.

The rearrangement joins TRBV5-5 to TRBJ2-6; D is undetermined. Per germline, CDR1 SGHKS and CDR2 YYEKEE (reference sequence). The CDR3 runs to 15 residues. Trimming removed 3 bases from V and 3 bases from J, with 10 bases in between. Here the CDR3 DNA reads TGTGCCAGCAGCTCATGGTCTGGTGGGGCCAACGTCCTGACTTTC. Its protein is CASSSWSGGANVLTF.

The V call is TRBV4-2, the J call TRBJ2-1; no definite D call. The V gene's germline CDR1 is LGHNA and CDR2 YNFKEQ. Trimming shortened V by 1 base and J by 3 bases, and 10 bases separated the two germline ends. The CDR3 extends over 15 amino acids. CDR3 DNA sequence: TGTGCCAGCAGCCAAGCCCATGACCGCTACAATGAGCAGTTCTTC. It codes for CASSQAHDRYNEQFF.

V usage is TRBV15 and J usage is TRBJ1-5; D possibly corresponds to TRBD1 (5 bases). Trimming shortened V by 7 bases and J by 2 bases, and 12 bases separated the two germline ends. Germline V gene lookup returns CDR1 LNHNV and CDR2 YYDKDF (reference sequence). The CDR3 is 14 amino acids. CDR3 bases: TGTGCCACCACATCCGGGACCGGCAATCAGCCCCAGCATTTT. This gives the protein CATTSGTGNQPQHF.

This chain joins TRBV25-1 and TRBJ1-2; possible D gene TRBD1, 6 bases. V lost 2 bases and J lost 2, with 12 bases in between. Germline V lookup: CDR1 MGHDK, CDR2 SYGVNS. This CDR3 spans 15 amino acids. CDR3 loop: CASSEQGPFNYGYTF. The CDR3 DNA follows: TGTGCCAGCAGTGAACAGGGGCCCTTCAACTATGGCTACACCTTC.

The genes are TRBV29-1 and TRBJ2-1, with 7 positions matching TRBD2. The V segment lost 6 bases and the J segment 0 bases; nucleotides outside the gene matches: 11. The germline V gene has CDR1 SQVTM and CDR2 ANQGSEA. This CDR3 has 16 amino acids. The CDR3 region is CSVGLVGESSYNEQFF. CDR3 in DNA: TGCAGCGTCGGACTAGTGGGGGAGAGCTCCTACAATGAGCAGTTCTTC.

The V gene is TRBV5-6, the J gene TRBJ2-7, with D possibly called TRBD1 or TRBD2 (5 bases each). This CDR3 has 15 residues. V gave up 4 bases and J gave up 3 bases, with 17 bases separating them. Germline V CDR1 and CDR2: SGHDT, YYEEEE. The CDR3 reads CASSPPGTQGYEQYF. CDR3 DNA sequence: TGTGCCAGCAGCCCCCCCGGGACGCAGGGCTACGAGCAGTACTTC.

The chain has TRBV5-5 and TRBJ2-1; D is unclear. Germline V gives CDR1 SGHKS, CDR2 YYEKEE (reference sequence). The V end lost 0 bases, the J end lost 0 bases, and 7 bases lay between the germline ends. The CDR3 runs 15 residues. The CDR3 reads CASSLARISYNEQFF. CDR3 in DNA: TGTGCCAGCAGCTTGGCCAGAATCTCCTACAATGAGCAGTTCTTC.

This clone has more than one count but fewer than ten. The chain uses TRBV9 and TRBJ1-2, with TRBD1 matching 7 bases. Germline-derived CDR1 and CDR2 are SGDLS and YYNGEE. V trimming: 4 bases; J trimming: 1 base; junction bases outside the gene matches: 7. The CDR3 contains 15 residues. The CDR3 DNA reads TGTGCCAGCAGCCTACGGGACAGACTTAACTATGGCTACACCTTC. As protein: CASSLRDRLNYGYTF.

The chain employs TRBV7-2 and TRBJ2-3, with D perhaps TRBD1 (6 bases). There are 16 residues in the CDR3. Looked up from germline, CDR1 is SGHTA and CDR2 is FQGNSA. V shed 5 bases and J shed 2 bases, with 17 bases lying between them. The CDR3 DNA sequence: TGTGCCAGCAGCCCCTTAATTGAGGGGGACACAGATACGCAGTATTTT. Its translation: CASSPLIEGDTDTQYF.

The chain couples TRBV11-2 to TRBJ2-3; D remains ambiguous. Germline-derived CDR1 and CDR2 are SGHAT and FQNNGV. Trimming stripped 3 bases from V and 5 bases from J, with 6 bases between. There are 12 residues in the CDR3. The chain's CDR3 is CASSLTGDTQYF. The CDR3 DNA is TGTGCCAGCAGCTTGACGGGAGATACGCAGTATTTT. The full variable domain, completed using reference TRBV11-2 and TRBJ2-3, is EAGVAQSPRYKIIEKRQSVAFWCNPISGHATLYWYQQILGQGPKLLIQFQNNGVVDDSQLPKDRFSAERLKGVDSTLKIQPAKLEDSAVYLCASSLTGDTQYFGPGTRLTVL.

CDR3: CASSPLMDLEQYF. The CDR3 bases are TGTGCCAGCAGCCCCCTAATGGATCTGGAGCAGTACTTC. This chain links TRBV5-4 with TRBJ2-7; D gene ambiguous. The germline V and J ends were trimmed by 4 bases and 7 bases, with 15 bases remaining between them. Germline V gives CDR1 SGHNT, CDR2 YYREEE (reference sequence). This CDR3 comprises 13 residues. Together with reference TRBV5-4 and TRBJ2-7, the CDR3 gives the full variable domain: ETGVTQSPTHLIKTRGQQVTLRCSSQSGHNTVSWYQQALGQGPQFIFQYYREEENGRGNFPPRFSGLQFPNYSSELNVNALELDDSALYLCASSPLMDLEQYFGPGTRLTVT.

The J gene is TRBJ2-5, the V gene TRBV11-2; D gene ambiguous. Looked up from germline, CDR1 is SGHAT and CDR2 is FQNNGV. Between the trimmed V and J ends, which lost 5 bases and 0 bases, there was a span of 10 bases. The CDR3 covers 14 residues. This CDR3 reads CASSGFGDQETQYF. The CDR3 DNA follows: TGTGCCAGCAGCGGTTTCGGAGACCAAGAGACCCAGTACTTC.

J is TRBJ1-2 and V is TRBV7-2; the D is unclear. CDR3 length: 12 residues. Germline CDR1 SGHTA, CDR2 FQGNSA. The ends were cut back, 3 bases at V and 6 bases at J, with 8 bases in the middle. The CDR3 protein is CASSLMINGYTF. As DNA, the CDR3 is TGTGCCAGCAGCTTGATGATTAATGGCTACACCTTC.

The chain joins TRBV9 to TRBJ2-1, with 8 positions matching TRBD1. The length of the CDR3 is 15 residues. The germline gives CDR1 SGDLS, CDR2 YYNGEE. The trim removed 6 bases at V and 8 bases at J, leaving 13 bases unmatched. The CDR3 loop is CASTTTGAAGDEQFF. In DNA, the CDR3 is TGTGCCAGCACAACGACAGGGGCCGCCGGGGATGAGCAGTTCTTC.

The table lists this clone with a few counts. The V call is TRBV5-6, the J call TRBJ1-5; 8 bases line up with TRBD1. This CDR3 comprises 14 residues. Germline V lookup: CDR1 SGHDT, CDR2 YYEEEE. V trimming: 0 bases; J trimming: 7 bases; junction bases outside the gene matches: 3. This CDR3 is CASSLGTGRQPQHF. CDR3 nucleotides: TGTGCCAGCAGCTTGGGGACAGGGCGCCAGCCCCAGCATTTT. Filled out from reference TRBV5-6 and TRBJ1-5, the complete variable domain reads DAGVTQSPTHLIKTRGQQVTLRCSPKSGHDTVSWYQQALGQGPQFIFQYYEEEERQRGNFPDRFSGHQFPNYSSELNVNALLLGDSALYLCASSLGTGRQPQHFGDGTRLSIL.